Each of the 14 T cell receptor beta chains below was sequenced from the same sample in a study of CD8 T cells in ankylosing spondylitis. Whole-study findings and limits: Typical of ankylosing spondylitis blood, it appeared, was a TCR beta motif of eight highly homologous variants.

No antigen has been identified for these receptors. TCRdb itself ran the 5' RACE reads through MiXCR, one entry per CDR3 protein. Of 200,000 to 250,000 distinct CDR3 sequences listed, 7.3% are singletons. Sequencing was done on a sample of blood, either unsorted or a sorted T cell fraction (not recorded which). The receptors originated from a male donor with ankylosing spondylitis.

This clonotype was picked up many times. The chain uses TRBV12-5 and TRBJ2-3, with D perhaps TRBD2 (10 bases). The CDR3 has 19 residues. Germline CDR1 and CDR2: LGHNT and FRNRAP. V was clipped by 5 bases and J by 4 bases, with 28 bases between them. DNA of the CDR3: TGTGCTAGTGGTCGAGGGACAGGGTATACTAGCGGGACATCAGATACGCAGTATTTT. It yields the protein CASGRGTGYTSGTSDTQYF.

This clonotype was recorded at least ten times. The chain is built from TRBV3-1 and TRBJ2-7; the D call may be TRBD1 or TRBD2 (6 bases each). Trimming pared 4 bases from V and 2 bases from J, leaving 15 bases between. This CDR3 comprises 15 residues. The germline CDR1 and CDR2 sequences are LGHDT and YNNKEL (reference sequence). CDR3 amino acids: CASSPGWGDTYEQYF. CDR3 DNA sequence: TGTGCCAGCAGCCCCGGGTGGGGGGACACCTACGAGCAGTACTTC.

This clonotype was seen at least ten times. For the CDR3, the DNA is TGTGCCAGTAGTGTCGTGTGGGGCGATGAGCAGTTCTTC. Protein sequence: CASSVVWGDEQFF. This rearrangement joins TRBV19 to TRBJ2-1, with D maybe TRBD1 (5 bases). Trimming removed 5 bases from V and 8 bases from J, with 13 bases in between. In germline, CDR1 is LNHDA, CDR2 SQIVND (reference sequence). The CDR3 covers 13 residues.

In its sample, this clonotype was seen many times. The V gene is TRBV6-2 or TRBV6-3, the J gene TRBJ1-1, with 9 bases matching TRBD1. The CDR3 sequence is 15 residues long. Germline-derived CDR1 and CDR2 are MNHEY and SVGEGT. Trimming cost V 2 bases and J 3 bases; bases outside gene matches: 4. The CDR3 region has the DNA TGTGCCAGCAGTTACCCTGGACAGGGGCACACTGAAGCTTTCTTT. Protein product: CASSYPGQGHTEAFF.

This clonotype was counted at least ten times. The V and J genes are TRBV12-3 or TRBV12-4 and TRBJ2-5, with 7 bases identical to TRBD2. J was trimmed by 2 bases and V by 6 bases; bases with no gene match: 9. The CDR3 has 15 amino acids. CDR3 coding DNA: TGTGCCAGCAGCCGCTGGGACTACTTACAAGAGACCCAGTACTTC. Residues: CASSRWDYLQETQYF.

This clonotype was recorded at least ten times. The V gene is TRBV24-1, the J gene TRBJ2-1; a possible D gene is TRBD2 (5 bases). Trimming shortened V by 4 bases and J by 1 base, and 22 bases separated the two germline ends. The length of the CDR3 is 19 residues. The V gene's germline CDR1 is KGHDR and CDR2 SFDVKD. CDR3 in DNA: TGTGCCACCAGTGACCCCAAACGACTAACTGGCGGATCCTACAATGAGCAGTTCTTC. Its protein is CATSDPKRLTGGSYNEQFF.

This clonotype was seen at least ten times. The genes are TRBV29-1 and TRBJ2-7; 9 bases align to TRBD2. J gave up 3 bases and V 1 base, and 7 bases lay outside the gene matches. Germline V gene data show CDR1 as SQVTM and CDR2 as ANQGSEA. This CDR3 region has 15 residues. CDR3 sequence reads: CSVEGLAGKYYEQYF. CDR3 DNA: TGCAGCGTTGAAGGGCTAGCGGGGAAGTACTACGAGCAGTACTTC.

This clonotype has a count of ten or more. The chain is built from TRBV20-1 and TRBJ2-7; 10 bases map to TRBD1. Germline V gene sequence: CDR1 DFQATT, CDR2 SNEGSKA (reference sequence). Trimming cost V 5 bases and J 5 bases; bases outside gene matches: 12. The CDR3 is made up of 15 amino acids. CDR3 bases: TGCAGTGCTTCCGGGACAGGGGTTCAGTGGGACGAGCAGTACTTC. It translates to CSASGTGVQWDEQYF.

This clonotype was seen many times. The J gene is TRBJ2-7, the V gene TRBV7-9; 8 bases are shared with TRBD1. V dropped 5 bases and J dropped 2; count of bases not matched to a gene: 11. The CDR3 runs 16 residues. Per germline, CDR1 SEHNR and CDR2 FQNEAQ (reference sequence). Written as DNA, the CDR3 is TGTGCCAGCAGCCCTCACAGGACAGGGTCTACCTACGAGCAGTACTTC. Translating gives CASSPHRTGSTYEQYF.

Many counts were recorded for this clonotype. The chain uses TRBV3-1 and TRBJ2-1; 8 bases fit TRBD1. Looked up from germline, CDR1 is LGHDT and CDR2 is YNNKEL (reference sequence). CDR3 length equals 12 residues. Germline trimming cut 4 bases from V and 11 bases from J; bases unmatched to any gene: 4. CDR3 residues: CASSLWTGQQFF. CDR3 DNA: TGTGCCAGCAGCCTTTGGACAGGGCAGCAGTTCTTC.

This clonotype was seen repeatedly, ten times or more. This chain links TRBV12-3 or TRBV12-4 with TRBJ1-1, with a weak D call TRBD1 (5 bases). The CDR3 extends over 15 amino acids. Between the trimmed V and J ends, which lost 3 bases and 1 base, there was a span of 12 bases. Here the CDR3 reads CASSFMGGGNTEAFF. The DNA of the CDR3 is TGTGCCAGCAGTTTTATGGGGGGAGGGAACACTGAAGCTTTCTTT.

This clonotype was observed many times. The chain joins TRBV11-2 to TRBJ2-5; 10 bases are shared with TRBD1. CDR3 length: 15 residues. Trimming removed 3 bases from V and 5 bases from J; junction bases left unmatched: 6. CDR1 is SGHAT, CDR2 FQNNGV, per germline. Here the CDR3 reads CASSFSGQGMETQYF. CDR3 nucleotides: TGTGCCAGCAGCTTTTCGGGACAGGGGATGGAGACCCAGTACTTC.

This clonotype was observed a handful of times. This rearrangement joins TRBV19 to TRBJ2-7; D possibly corresponds to TRBD2 (5 bases). Deletions cut 4 bases from V and 0 bases from J, with 16 bases between. The CDR3 consists of 16 residues. Germline V gene sequence: CDR1 LNHDA, CDR2 SQIVND (reference sequence). The chain's CDR3 is CASSTGLEVSSYEQYF. The CDR3 DNA is TGTGCCAGTAGTACCGGGCTGGAGGTCTCCTCCTACGAGCAGTACTTC.

About this clonotype: Since a much larger clone is just one base distant, this may be a read error. The chain joins TRBV2 to TRBJ2-6; 7 bases fit TRBD1. Germline CDR1 SNHLY, CDR2 FYNNEI. The CDR3 sequence is 16 residues long. Losses at the gene ends were 6 bases for V and 3 bases for J; bases not matched to a gene: 8. The CDR3 protein is CASRGRGNYGANVLTF. The CDR3 coding sequence is TGTGCCAGCAGGGGCAGGGGGAACTATGGGGCCAACGTCCTGACTTTC.